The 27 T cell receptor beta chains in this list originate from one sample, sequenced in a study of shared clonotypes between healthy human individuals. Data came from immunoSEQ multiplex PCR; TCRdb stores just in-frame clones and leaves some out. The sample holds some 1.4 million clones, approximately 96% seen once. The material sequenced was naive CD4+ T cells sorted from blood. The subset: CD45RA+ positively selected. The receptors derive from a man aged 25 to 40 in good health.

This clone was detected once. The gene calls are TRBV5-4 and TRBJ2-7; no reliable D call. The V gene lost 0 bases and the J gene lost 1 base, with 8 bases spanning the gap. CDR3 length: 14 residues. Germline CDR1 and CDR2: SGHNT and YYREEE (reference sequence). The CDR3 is CASSLEAESYEQYF. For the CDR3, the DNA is TGTGCCAGCAGCTTGGAGGCAGAATCCTACGAGCAGTACTTC.

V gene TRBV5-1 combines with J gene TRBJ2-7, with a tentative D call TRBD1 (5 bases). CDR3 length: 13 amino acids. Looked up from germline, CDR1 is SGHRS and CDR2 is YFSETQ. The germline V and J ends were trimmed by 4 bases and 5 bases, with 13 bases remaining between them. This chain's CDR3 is CASSREGVDEQYF. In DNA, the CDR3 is TGCGCCAGCAGCCGCGAAGGGGTCGACGAGCAGTACTTC.

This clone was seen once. CDR3 in amino acids: CASRLRDTGGEQYF. CDR3 coding DNA: TGTGCCAGCAGACTCCGGGACACGGGTGGGGAGCAGTACTTC. This sequence joins TRBV2 and TRBJ2-7; D is possibly TRBD1 (6 bases). This CDR3 region has 14 residues. Trimming removed 6 bases at V and 7 bases at J, with 19 bases between. Germline assignment: CDR1 SNHLY and CDR2 FYNNEI.

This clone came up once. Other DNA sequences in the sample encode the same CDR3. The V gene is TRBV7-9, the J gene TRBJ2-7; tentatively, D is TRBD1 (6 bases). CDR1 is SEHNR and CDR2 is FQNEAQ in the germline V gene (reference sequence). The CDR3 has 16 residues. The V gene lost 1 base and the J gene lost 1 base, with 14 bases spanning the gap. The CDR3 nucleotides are TGTGCCAGCAGCTTAGGAGGACAGCTAACTTCCTACGAGCAGTACTTC. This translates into CASSLGGQLTSYEQYF.

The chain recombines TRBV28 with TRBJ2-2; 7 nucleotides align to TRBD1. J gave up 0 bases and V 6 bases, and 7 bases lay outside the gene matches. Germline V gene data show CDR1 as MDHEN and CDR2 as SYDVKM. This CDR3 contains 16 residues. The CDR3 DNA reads TGTGCCAGCAGCCGACAGGGCTCGGCGAACACCGGGGAGCTGTTTTTT. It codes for CASSRQGSANTGELFF.

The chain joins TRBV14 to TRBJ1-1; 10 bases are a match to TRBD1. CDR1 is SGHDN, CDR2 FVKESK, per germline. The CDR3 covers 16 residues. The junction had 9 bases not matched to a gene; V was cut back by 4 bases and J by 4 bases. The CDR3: CASSPYGQGGGTEAFF. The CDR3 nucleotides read TGTGCCAGCAGCCCATACGGACAGGGGGGGGGCACTGAAGCTTTCTTT.

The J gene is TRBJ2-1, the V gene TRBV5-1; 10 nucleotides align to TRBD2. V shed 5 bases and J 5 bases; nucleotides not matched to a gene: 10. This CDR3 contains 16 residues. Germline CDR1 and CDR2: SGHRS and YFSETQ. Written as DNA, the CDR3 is TGCGCCAGCAGTCCCAGCGGGAGGGTGGAGGACAATGAGCAGTTCTTC. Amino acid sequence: CASSPSGRVEDNEQFF.

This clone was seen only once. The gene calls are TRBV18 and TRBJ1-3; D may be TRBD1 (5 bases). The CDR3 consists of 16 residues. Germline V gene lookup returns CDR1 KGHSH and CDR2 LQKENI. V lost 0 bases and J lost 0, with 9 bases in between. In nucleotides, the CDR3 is TGTGCCAGCTCACCACCGAACGGGGGCTCTGGAAACACCATATATTTT. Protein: CASSPPNGGSGNTIYF.

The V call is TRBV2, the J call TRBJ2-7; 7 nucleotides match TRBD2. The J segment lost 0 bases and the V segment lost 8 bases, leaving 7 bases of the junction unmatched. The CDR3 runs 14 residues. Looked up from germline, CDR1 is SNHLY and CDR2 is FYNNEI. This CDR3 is CASVREAISYEQYF. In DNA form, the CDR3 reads TGTGCCAGCGTTCGGGAGGCCATCTCCTACGAGCAGTACTTC.

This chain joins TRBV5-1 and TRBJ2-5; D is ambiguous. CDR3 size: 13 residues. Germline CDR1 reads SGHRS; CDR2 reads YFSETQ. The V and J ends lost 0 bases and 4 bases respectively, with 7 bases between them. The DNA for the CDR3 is TGCGCCAGCAGCTTGGAGGCGCCAGAGACCCAGTACTTC. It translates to CASSLEAPETQYF. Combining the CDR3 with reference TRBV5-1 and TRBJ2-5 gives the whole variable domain KAGVTQTPRYLIKTRGQQVTLSCSPISGHRSVSWYQQTPGQGLQFLFEYFSETQRNKGNFPGRFSGRQFSNSRSEMNVSTLELGDSALYLCASSLEAPETQYFGPGTRLLVL.

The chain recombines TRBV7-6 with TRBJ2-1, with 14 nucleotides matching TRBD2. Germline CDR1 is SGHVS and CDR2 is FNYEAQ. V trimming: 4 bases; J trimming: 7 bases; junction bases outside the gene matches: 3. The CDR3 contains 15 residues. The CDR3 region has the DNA TGTGCCAGCAGCTCAGGACTAGCGGGAGGAAATGAGCAGTTCTTC. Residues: CASSSGLAGGNEQFF.

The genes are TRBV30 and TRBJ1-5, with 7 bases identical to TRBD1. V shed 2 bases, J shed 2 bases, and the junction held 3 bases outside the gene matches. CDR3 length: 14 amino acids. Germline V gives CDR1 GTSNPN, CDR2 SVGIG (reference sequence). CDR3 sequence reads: CAWSRGQGNQPQHF. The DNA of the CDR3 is TGTGCCTGGAGTCGAGGACAGGGCAATCAGCCCCAGCATTTT.

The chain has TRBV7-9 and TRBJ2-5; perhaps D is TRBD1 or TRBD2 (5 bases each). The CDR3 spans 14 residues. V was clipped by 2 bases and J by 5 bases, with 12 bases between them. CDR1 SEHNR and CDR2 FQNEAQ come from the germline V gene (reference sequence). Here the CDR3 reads CASSLWGRGETQYF. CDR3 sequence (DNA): TGTGCCAGCAGCTTATGGGGGAGAGGGGAGACCCAGTACTTC.

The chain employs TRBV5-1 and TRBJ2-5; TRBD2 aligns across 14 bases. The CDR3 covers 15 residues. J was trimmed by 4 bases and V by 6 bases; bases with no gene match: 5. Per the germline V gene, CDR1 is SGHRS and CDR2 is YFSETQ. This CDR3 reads CASTGLAGGPETQYF. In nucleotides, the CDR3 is TGCGCCAGCACCGGACTAGCGGGAGGCCCAGAGACCCAGTACTTC.

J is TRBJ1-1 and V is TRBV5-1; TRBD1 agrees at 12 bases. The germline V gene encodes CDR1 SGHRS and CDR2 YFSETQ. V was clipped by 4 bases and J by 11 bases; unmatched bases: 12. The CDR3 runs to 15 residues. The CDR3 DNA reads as TGCGCCAGCAGCCCCGGGACAGGGGGCTTTCGGATCGCTTTCTTT. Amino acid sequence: CASSPGTGGFRIAFF.

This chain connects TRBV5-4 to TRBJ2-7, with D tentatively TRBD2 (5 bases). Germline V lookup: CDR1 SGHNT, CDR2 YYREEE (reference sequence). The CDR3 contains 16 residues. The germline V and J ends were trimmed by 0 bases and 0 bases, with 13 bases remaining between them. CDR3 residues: CASSLGPATNSYEQYF. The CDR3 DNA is TGTGCCAGCAGCTTGGGTCCGGCGACTAACTCCTACGAGCAGTACTTC.

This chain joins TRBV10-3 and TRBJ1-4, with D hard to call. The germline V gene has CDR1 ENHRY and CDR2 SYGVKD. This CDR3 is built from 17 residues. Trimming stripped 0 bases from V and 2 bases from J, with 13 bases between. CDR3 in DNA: TGTGCCATCAGTGAGTCGAGTGGAGTCGGCACTAATGAAAAACTGTTTTTT. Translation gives CAISESSGVGTNEKLFF.

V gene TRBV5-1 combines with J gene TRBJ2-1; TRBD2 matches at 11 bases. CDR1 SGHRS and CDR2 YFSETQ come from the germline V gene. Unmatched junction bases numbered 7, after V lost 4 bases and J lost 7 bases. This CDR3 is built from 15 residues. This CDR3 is CASSPATSGNNEQFF. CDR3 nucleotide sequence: TGCGCCAGCAGCCCGGCGACTAGCGGGAATAATGAGCAGTTCTTC.

In nucleotides, the CDR3 is TGTGCCATCAGTTCCGGGACAGGGTTGATCGAGCAGTACTTC. Residues: CAISSGTGLIEQYF. The chain employs TRBV10-3 and TRBJ2-7, with TRBD1 identical over 9 bases. The CDR3 covers 14 residues. With 5 bases clipped from V and 6 bases from J, the junction kept 8 bases outside the gene matches. Germline loops: CDR1 ENHRY, CDR2 SYGVKD.

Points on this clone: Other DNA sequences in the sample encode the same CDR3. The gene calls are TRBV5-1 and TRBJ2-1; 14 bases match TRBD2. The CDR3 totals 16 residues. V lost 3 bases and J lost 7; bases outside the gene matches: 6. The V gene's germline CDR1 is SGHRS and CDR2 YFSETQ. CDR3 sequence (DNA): TGCGCCAGCAGCTCCAGGACTAGCGGGAGGTCAAATGAGCAGTTCTTC. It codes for CASSSRTSGRSNEQFF.

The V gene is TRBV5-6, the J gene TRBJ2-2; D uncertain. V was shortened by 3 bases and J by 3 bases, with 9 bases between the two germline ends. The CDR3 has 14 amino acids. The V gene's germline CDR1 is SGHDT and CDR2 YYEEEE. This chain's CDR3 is CASSSLGHTGELFF. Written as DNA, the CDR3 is TGTGCCAGCAGCTCCCTCGGCCACACCGGGGAGCTGTTTTTT. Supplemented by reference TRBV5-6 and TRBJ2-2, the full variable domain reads DAGVTQSPTHLIKTRGQQVTLRCSPKSGHDTVSWYQQALGQGPQFIFQYYEEEERQRGNFPDRFSGHQFPNYSSELNVNALLLGDSALYLCASSSLGHTGELFFGEGSRLTVL.

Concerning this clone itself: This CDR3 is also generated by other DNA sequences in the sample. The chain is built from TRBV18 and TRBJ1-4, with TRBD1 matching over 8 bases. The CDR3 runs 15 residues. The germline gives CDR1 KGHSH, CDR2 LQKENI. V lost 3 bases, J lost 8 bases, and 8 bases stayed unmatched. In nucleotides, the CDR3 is TGTGCCAGCTCACCGCGACAGGGGTCCAACGAAAAACTGTTTTTT. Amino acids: CASSPRQGSNEKLFF.

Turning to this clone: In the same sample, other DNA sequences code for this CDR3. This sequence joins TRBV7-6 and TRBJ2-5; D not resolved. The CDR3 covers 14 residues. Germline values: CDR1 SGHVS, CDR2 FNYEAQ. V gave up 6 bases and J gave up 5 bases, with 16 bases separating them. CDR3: CASSPEVGMETQYF. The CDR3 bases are TGTGCCAGCAGTCCCGAGGTGGGAATGGAGACCCAGTACTTC.

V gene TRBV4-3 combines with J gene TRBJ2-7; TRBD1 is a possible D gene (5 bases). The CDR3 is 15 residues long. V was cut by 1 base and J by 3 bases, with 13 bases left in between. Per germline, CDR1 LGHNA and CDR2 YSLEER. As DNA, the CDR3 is TGCGCCAGCAGCCAAGGAAGACAGTTCGGCTACGAGCAGTACTTC. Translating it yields CASSQGRQFGYEQYF.

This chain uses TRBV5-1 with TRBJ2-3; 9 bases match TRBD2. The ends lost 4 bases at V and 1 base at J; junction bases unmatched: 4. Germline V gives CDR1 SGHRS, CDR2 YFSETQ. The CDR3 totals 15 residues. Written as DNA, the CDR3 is TGCGCCAGCAGCATAGCGGGAGATCGCACAGATACGCAGTATTTT. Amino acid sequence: CASSIAGDRTDTQYF.

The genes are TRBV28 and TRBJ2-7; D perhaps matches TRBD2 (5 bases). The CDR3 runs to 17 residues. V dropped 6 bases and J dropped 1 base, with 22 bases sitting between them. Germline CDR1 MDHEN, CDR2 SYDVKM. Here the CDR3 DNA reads TGTGCCAGCAGCTGGTACTTGGTCAGGCCGGGATCCTACGAGCAGTACTTC. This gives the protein CASSWYLVRPGSYEQYF.

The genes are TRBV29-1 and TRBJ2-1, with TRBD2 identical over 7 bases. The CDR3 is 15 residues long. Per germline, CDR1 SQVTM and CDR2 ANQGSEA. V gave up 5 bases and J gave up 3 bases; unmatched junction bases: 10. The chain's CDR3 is CSVRTPGGIYNEQFF. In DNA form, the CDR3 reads TGCAGCGTTCGAACCCCGGGAGGTATCTACAATGAGCAGTTCTTC.